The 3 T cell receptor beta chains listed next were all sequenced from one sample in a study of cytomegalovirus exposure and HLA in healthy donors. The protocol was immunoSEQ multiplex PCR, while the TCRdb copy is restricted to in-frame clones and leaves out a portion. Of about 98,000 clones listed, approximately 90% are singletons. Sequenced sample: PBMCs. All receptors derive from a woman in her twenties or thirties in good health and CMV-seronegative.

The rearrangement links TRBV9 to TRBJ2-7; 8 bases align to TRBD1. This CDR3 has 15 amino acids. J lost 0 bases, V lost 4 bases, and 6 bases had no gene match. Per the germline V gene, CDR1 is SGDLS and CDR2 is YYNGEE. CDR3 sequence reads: CASSPWTGSSYEQYF. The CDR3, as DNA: TGTGCCAGCAGCCCCTGGACAGGGAGCTCCTACGAGCAGTACTTC.

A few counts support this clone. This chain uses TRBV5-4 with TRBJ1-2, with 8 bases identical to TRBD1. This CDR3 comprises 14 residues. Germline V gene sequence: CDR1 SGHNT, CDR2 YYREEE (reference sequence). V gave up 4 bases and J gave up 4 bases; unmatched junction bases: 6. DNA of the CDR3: TGTGCCAGCAGCCCGGACAGGGTGGTCTATGGCTACACCTTC. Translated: CASSPDRVVYGYTF.

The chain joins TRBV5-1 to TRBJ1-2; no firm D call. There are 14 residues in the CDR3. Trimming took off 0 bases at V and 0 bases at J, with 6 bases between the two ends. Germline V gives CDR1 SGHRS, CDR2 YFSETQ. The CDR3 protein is CASSLDSPNYGYTF. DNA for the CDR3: TGCGCCAGCAGCTTGGACAGCCCTAACTATGGCTACACCTTC. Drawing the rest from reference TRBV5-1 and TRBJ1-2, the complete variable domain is KAGVTQTPRYLIKTRGQQVTLSCSPISGHRSVSWYQQTPGQGLQFLFEYFSETQRNKGNFPGRFSGRQFSNSRSEMNVSTLELGDSALYLCASSLDSPNYGYTFGSGTRLTVV.